The rows below give T cell receptor beta chains drawn from one sample of a study of cytomegalovirus exposure and HLA in healthy donors. Repertoires were generated with immunoSEQ multiplex PCR, while TCRdb's copy carries only in-frame clones and drops some. Here the sample spans around 100,000 clones, approximately 76% being singletons. The sequencing sample was made of PBMCs. These receptors were taken from a woman in her sixties or seventies in good health and CMV-seropositive. Each CDR3 is given with its conserved first and last residue. The D gene is left open where the match is weak. The size entry is marked missing in some rows and otherwise reads once, few, many or a size class.

v_call: TRBV19; d_call: -; j_call: TRBJ1-3; clone_size: -; cdr3_aa: CASSTSTVHTIYF; cdr3_nt: TGTGCCAGTAGTACCTCGACAGTCCACACCATATATTTT
v_call: TRBV27; d_call: -; j_call: TRBJ2-1; clone_size: -; cdr3_aa: CASSLRGWNEQFF; cdr3_nt: TGTGCCAGCAGTTTACGAGGGTGGAATGAGCAGTTCTTC
v_call: TRBV2; d_call: TRBD1; j_call: TRBJ1-3; clone_size: -; cdr3_aa: CASSRTGTGNTIYF; cdr3_nt: TGTGCCAGCAGTAGGACAGGGACTGGAAACACCATATATTTT
v_call: TRBV5-1; d_call: TRBD1; j_call: TRBJ1-1; clone_size: -; cdr3_aa: CASSAGQLIPNTEAFF; cdr3_nt: TGCGCCAGCAGCGCGGGACAGCTTATACCGAACACTGAAGCTTTCTTT
v_call: TRBV5-1; d_call: -; j_call: TRBJ1-1; clone_size: few; cdr3_aa: CASNRGRKNTEAFF; cdr3_nt: TGCGCCAGCAACCGTGGCAGAAAGAACACTGAAGCTTTCTTT
v_call: TRBV7-9; d_call: TRBD2; j_call: TRBJ2-1; clone_size: -; cdr3_aa: CSSSLAGGRAYNEQFF; cdr3_nt: TGTTCCAGCAGCTTAGCTGGCGGGAGAGCTTACAATGAGCAGTTCTTC
v_call: TRBV30; d_call: -; j_call: TRBJ2-3; clone_size: -; cdr3_aa: CAWGVTPDTQYF; cdr3_nt: TGTGCCTGGGGAGTTACCCCCGATACGCAGTATTTT
v_call: TRBV7-3; d_call: -; j_call: TRBJ1-1; clone_size: -; cdr3_aa: CASSSQGMNTEAFF; cdr3_nt: TGTGCCAGCAGCTCCCAGGGAATGAACACTGAAGCTTTCTTT
v_call: TRBV7-2; d_call: -; j_call: TRBJ2-2; clone_size: -; cdr3_aa: CASSLVAVSTSTGELFF; cdr3_nt: TGTGCCAGCAGCTTAGTCGCGGTTTCGACGAGCACCGGGGAGCTGTTTTTT
v_call: TRBV27; d_call: TRBD1; j_call: TRBJ2-2; clone_size: once; cdr3_aa: CASSRDRVKAGELFF; cdr3_nt: TGTGCCAGCAGTCGGGACAGGGTGAAGGCCGGGGAGCTGTTTTTT
v_call: TRBV2; d_call: TRBD2; j_call: TRBJ2-1; clone_size: -; cdr3_aa: CASSSPLGGEQFF; cdr3_nt: TGTGCCAGCAGTTCCCCTTTGGGGGGGGAGCAGTTCTTC
v_call: TRBV7-6; d_call: TRBD1; j_call: TRBJ1-1; clone_size: -; cdr3_aa: CASSLGGQDLVNTEAFF; cdr3_nt: TGTGCCAGCAGCTTAGGGGGACAGGACCTCGTGAACACTGAAGCTTTCTTT
v_call: TRBV4-2; d_call: -; j_call: TRBJ1-5; clone_size: -; cdr3_aa: CASSQEGGRSNQPQHF; cdr3_nt: TGTGCCAGCAGCCAAGAGGGGGGGCGTAGCAATCAGCCCCAGCATTTT
v_call: TRBV9; d_call: -; j_call: TRBJ1-4; clone_size: -; cdr3_aa: CASSRFGEVEKLFF; cdr3_nt: TGTGCCAGCAGCCGCTTTGGAGAAGTCGAAAAACTGTTTTTT
v_call: TRBV18; d_call: TRBD2; j_call: TRBJ2-2; clone_size: -; cdr3_aa: CASSRLAERGGELFF; cdr3_nt: TGTGCCAGCTCACGACTAGCGGAGAGGGGCGGGGAGCTGTTTTTT
v_call: TRBV30; d_call: -; j_call: TRBJ1-2; clone_size: -; cdr3_aa: CAWSDRVSGYTF; cdr3_nt: TGTGCCTGGAGTGACAGGGTGTCAGGCTACACCTTC
v_call: TRBV2; d_call: -; j_call: TRBJ2-5; clone_size: -; cdr3_aa: CASMGGGETQYF; cdr3_nt: TGTGCCAGCATGGGGGGAGGCGAGACCCAGTACTTC
v_call: TRBV6-1; d_call: -; j_call: TRBJ2-1; clone_size: once; cdr3_aa: CASSEVESLQFF; cdr3_nt: TGTGCCAGCAGTGAAGTTGAGAGCCTGCAGTTCTTC
v_call: TRBV4-1; d_call: TRBD1; j_call: TRBJ2-7; clone_size: -; cdr3_aa: CASSQDGTGVSGEQYF; cdr3_nt: TGCGCCAGCAGCCAAGATGGGACAGGGGTTTCGGGCGAGCAGTACTTC
v_call: TRBV29-1; d_call: TRBD1; j_call: TRBJ2-5; clone_size: -; cdr3_aa: CSVGYRGETQYF; cdr3_nt: TGCAGCGTTGGCTACAGGGGTGAGACCCAGTACTTC
v_call: TRBV6-5; d_call: -; j_call: TRBJ2-3; clone_size: -; cdr3_aa: CASSYSRSPDTQYF; cdr3_nt: TGTGCCAGCAGTTACTCGCGGTCGCCAGATACGCAGTATTTT
v_call: TRBV5-4; d_call: -; j_call: TRBJ1-3; clone_size: -; cdr3_aa: CASSRMESRNTIYF; cdr3_nt: TGTGCCAGCAGCAGGATGGAGAGCAGAAACACCATATATTTT
v_call: TRBV30; d_call: -; j_call: TRBJ1-1; clone_size: few; cdr3_aa: CAWEGSRNTEAFF; cdr3_nt: TGTGCCTGGGAGGGAAGTAGGAACACTGAAGCTTTCTTT
v_call: TRBV7-3; d_call: TRBD2; j_call: TRBJ2-1; clone_size: -; cdr3_aa: CASSLRLAVYNEQFF; cdr3_nt: TGTGCCAGCAGCTTACGGCTAGCGGTCTACAATGAGCAGTTCTTC
v_call: TRBV7-9; d_call: -; j_call: TRBJ2-5; clone_size: -; cdr3_aa: CASSLEVRVETQYF; cdr3_nt: TGTGCCAGCAGCTTAGAGGTCAGGGTTGAGACCCAGTACTTC
v_call: TRBV11-2; d_call: -; j_call: TRBJ1-1; clone_size: -; cdr3_aa: CASSLDRTGEAFF; cdr3_nt: TGTGCCAGCAGCTTAGATAGGACGGGGGAAGCTTTCTTT
v_call: TRBV5-8; d_call: -; j_call: TRBJ2-6; clone_size: -; cdr3_aa: CASRQTGLLSVLTF; cdr3_nt: TGTGCCAGCAGGCAAACAGGTTTACTCTCCGTCCTGACTTTC
v_call: TRBV6-5; d_call: -; j_call: TRBJ1-3; clone_size: -; cdr3_aa: CASSYSGAFSGNTIYF; cdr3_nt: TGTGCCAGCAGTTACTCGGGGGCCTTCTCTGGAAACACCATATATTTT
v_call: TRBV11-2; d_call: TRBD2; j_call: TRBJ2-7; clone_size: -; cdr3_aa: CASSPSWEGRHYEQYF; cdr3_nt: TGTGCCAGCAGCCCTAGTTGGGAGGGAAGGCACTACGAGCAGTACTTC
v_call: TRBV11-2; d_call: TRBD1; j_call: TRBJ1-1; clone_size: few; cdr3_aa: CASRQGADTEAFF; cdr3_nt: TGTGCCAGCAGGCAGGGGGCGGACACTGAAGCTTTCTTT
v_call: TRBV2; d_call: -; j_call: TRBJ1-1; clone_size: -; cdr3_aa: CASSAGYTEAFF; cdr3_nt: TGTGCCAGCAGTGCAGGGTACACTGAAGCTTTCTTT
v_call: TRBV29-1; d_call: TRBD1; j_call: TRBJ1-1; clone_size: once; cdr3_aa: CSVHLRDSNPNTEAFF; cdr3_nt: TGCAGCGTCCATCTGCGGGACAGTAATCCGAACACTGAAGCTTTCTTT
v_call: TRBV5-4; d_call: TRBD2; j_call: TRBJ2-7; clone_size: -; cdr3_aa: CASSLEGRGSYEQYF; cdr3_nt: TGTGCCAGCAGCTTGGAGGGGCGGGGGAGCTACGAGCAGTACTTC
v_call: TRBV10-2; d_call: TRBD2; j_call: TRBJ2-7; clone_size: -; cdr3_aa: CASSDGLGEQYF; cdr3_nt: TGCGCCAGCAGTGACGGACTAGGGGAGCAGTACTTC
v_call: TRBV10-3; d_call: -; j_call: TRBJ2-7; clone_size: -; cdr3_aa: CAISPSNYEQYF; cdr3_nt: TGTGCCATCTCCCCATCGAACTACGAGCAGTACTTC
v_call: TRBV4-2; d_call: -; j_call: TRBJ2-1; clone_size: -; cdr3_aa: CASSQVAAGRLNEQFF; cdr3_nt: TGTGCCAGCAGCCAAGTAGCGGCAGGCCGGCTCAATGAGCAGTTCTTC
v_call: TRBV7-9; d_call: -; j_call: TRBJ2-7; clone_size: few; cdr3_aa: CASSLGSGEQYF; cdr3_nt: TGTGCCAGCAGCTTAGGTAGCGGCGAGCAGTACTTC
v_call: TRBV9; d_call: TRBD1; j_call: TRBJ1-1; clone_size: -; cdr3_aa: CASSVEWDREAFF; cdr3_nt: TGTGCCAGCAGCGTAGAGTGGGACAGAGAAGCTTTCTTT
v_call: TRBV19; d_call: TRBD1; j_call: TRBJ2-3; clone_size: -; cdr3_aa: CASSTGQGRADTQYF; cdr3_nt: TGTGCCAGTAGTACGGGACAGGGCAGGGCAGATACGCAGTATTTT
v_call: TRBV6-1; d_call: -; j_call: TRBJ1-4; clone_size: -; cdr3_aa: CASSFGTEKLFF; cdr3_nt: TGTGCCAGCAGTTTTGGGACAGAAAAACTGTTTTTT
v_call: TRBV19; d_call: -; j_call: TRBJ1-5; clone_size: -; cdr3_aa: CASRAEGGNQPQHF; cdr3_nt: TGTGCCAGTAGGGCCGAGGGGGGCAATCAGCCCCAGCATTTT
v_call: TRBV11-2; d_call: TRBD2; j_call: TRBJ2-3; clone_size: few; cdr3_aa: CASSLDAGGWHTQYF; cdr3_nt: TGTGCCAGCAGCTTAGATGCGGGAGGTTGGCATACGCAGTATTTT
v_call: TRBV7-8; d_call: -; j_call: TRBJ1-2; clone_size: -; cdr3_aa: CASSLTGLPNYGYTF; cdr3_nt: TGTGCCAGCAGCCTCACTGGACTGCCTAACTATGGCTACACCTTC
v_call: TRBV4-2; d_call: TRBD2; j_call: TRBJ2-1; clone_size: -; cdr3_aa: CASSQDTPSGYNEQFF; cdr3_nt: TGTGCCAGCAGCCAAGATACTCCTAGCGGCTACAATGAGCAGTTCTTC
v_call: TRBV2; d_call: TRBD2; j_call: TRBJ2-3; clone_size: -; cdr3_aa: CASSIPPSGSTDTQYF; cdr3_nt: TGTGCCAGCAGTATTCCCCCTAGCGGGAGCACAGATACGCAGTATTTT
v_call: TRBV2; d_call: TRBD2; j_call: TRBJ2-2; clone_size: -; cdr3_aa: CASARDREGSGELFF; cdr3_nt: TGTGCCAGCGCTAGGGATCGGGAGGGGAGCGGGGAGCTGTTTTTT
v_call: TRBV4-2; d_call: TRBD1; j_call: TRBJ1-1; clone_size: few; cdr3_aa: CASSQAGTGSTEAFF; cdr3_nt: TGTGCCAGCAGCCAAGCAGGGACAGGGAGCACTGAAGCTTTCTTT
v_call: TRBV29-1; d_call: -; j_call: TRBJ2-1; clone_size: -; cdr3_aa: CSVEEHSAGQYNEQFF; cdr3_nt: TGCAGCGTTGAAGAACACTCGGCGGGGCAATACAATGAGCAGTTCTTC
v_call: TRBV2; d_call: TRBD2; j_call: TRBJ2-1; clone_size: -; cdr3_aa: CARGLENNEQFF; cdr3_nt: TGTGCCAGGGGACTAGAAAACAATGAGCAGTTCTTC
v_call: TRBV19; d_call: -; j_call: TRBJ2-2; clone_size: -; cdr3_aa: CASSMGLPNTGELFF; cdr3_nt: TGTGCCAGTAGTATGGGGCTCCCAAACACCGGGGAGCTGTTTTTT